This is a list of T cell receptor beta chains from one sample in a study of cytomegalovirus exposure and HLA in healthy donors. TCRdb's table, derived via immunoSEQ multiplex PCR, lists solely in-frame clones and lacks some. The sample records 130,000 to 150,000 clones, roughly 80% being singletons. The sequenced sample was PBMCs. These receptors were taken from a woman in her thirties or forties in good health and CMV-seropositive. Both conserved end residues are part of each CDR3. Rows may omit the clone size; those that give it use once, few, many or a size class.

CDR3	J	size	V
CASSKEARSSYEQYF	TRBJ2-7	once	TRBV21-1
CASSATDSVWEKLFF	TRBJ1-4	-	TRBV5-6
CASSFWPQQDEQYF	-	-	TRBV5-4
CASRLLGDNEQFF	TRBJ2-1	-	TRBV5-6
CASSSARDSGYTEAFF	TRBJ1-1	few	TRBV5-4
CASSVEGDKTYGYTF	TRBJ1-2	-	TRBV9
CATTEETQYF	TRBJ2-5	-	TRBV10-1
CASRNLRASGIDEQFF	TRBJ2-1	-	TRBV2
CASSEMTTYEQYF	TRBJ2-7	-	TRBV2
CASSRTGTSGGARDTQYF	TRBJ2-3	-	TRBV5-5
CASSLGMAGLNEQYF	-	-	TRBV7-8
CAWTRSSYEQYF	TRBJ2-7	once	TRBV30
CASSRGQGPLYSNQPQHF	TRBJ1-5	-	TRBV18
CASRPGGHEQYF	TRBJ2-7	-	TRBV28
CASSPGQGAYEQYF	TRBJ2-7	-	TRBV4-3
CASSRGTGRSGNTIYF	TRBJ1-3	-	TRBV18
CASSLGEGIQQPQHF	TRBJ1-5	-	TRBV5-1
CASSTTGQGLTGELFF	TRBJ2-2	-	TRBV14
CASSTGGSDAEQYF	TRBJ2-7	-	TRBV7-9
CASSRLAGNTGELFF	TRBJ2-2	few	TRBV4-2
CASSLFVGGDYTDTQYF	TRBJ2-3	-	TRBV28
CASSFGGGNYEQYF	TRBJ2-7	few	TRBV7-9
CASSSPTTGYEQFF	TRBJ2-1	-	TRBV4-2
CASSSSGGPTGELFF	TRBJ2-2	-	TRBV7-3
CASSLDGLAGFYNEQFF	TRBJ2-1	-	TRBV7-8
CASSRDFSYEQYF	TRBJ2-7	-	TRBV5-4
CASSQGGGYNEQFF	TRBJ2-1	-	TRBV7-9
CASSLADTDVNYQPQHF	TRBJ1-5	-	TRBV5-6
CASSLVVGQSLAKNIQYF	TRBJ2-4	-	TRBV7-9
CASSRRSGGPTGELFF	TRBJ2-2	-	TRBV11-2
CASSGASGEQFF	TRBJ2-1	-	TRBV4-3
CASSEQTRGYTF	TRBJ1-2	-	TRBV2
CASSSPSTDTQYF	TRBJ2-3	once	TRBV18
CASSLTGTANTEAFF	TRBJ1-1	-	TRBV5-1
CAWTMDSYYGYTF	TRBJ1-2	-	TRBV30
CASSTRQGGQPQHF	TRBJ1-5	-	TRBV19
CASSFTGGNTGELFF	TRBJ2-2	-	TRBV12-1